This T cell receptor (beta chain) was sequenced for a study of cytomegalovirus exposure and HLA in healthy donors. Study findings and constraints: The study put 150 or so TCR beta chains on its list as cytomegalovirus-associated. It was shown in a later analysis that HLA-associated TCR beta chains were more clonally expanded than other, equally common chains.

Worth noting for this clone: The antigen is unknown.

In the PCR, 60 Vbeta and 13 Jbeta primers were used. Method: immunoSEQ multiplex PCR; TCRdb's copy keeps in-frame clones and lacks some. The data show fewer than 250,000 clones, and the top ten clones hold about 0.9%. The sequenced material came from PBMCs. The receptor was derived from a woman in her twenties or thirties in good health and CMV-seropositive.

CDR3 bases: TGTGCCAGCAGTTCAGCTACTAGACAGGGAGCCACAGATACGCAGTATTTT. Translated, it gives CASSSATRQGATDTQYF. The genes are TRBV28 and TRBJ2-3; TRBD1 matches at 7 bases. Trimming cost V 4 bases and J 2 bases; bases outside gene matches: 12. CDR3 length: 17 amino acids. Germline V CDR1 and CDR2: MDHEN, SYDVKM.